The present T cell receptor (beta chain) was sequenced within a study of blood T cells in healthy people across ages. Study-level findings and limits: Naive CD4+ cell counts and diversity both ran higher in long-lived than in aged donors. The unsorted PBMCs prevented any conclusive comparison of naive versus antigen-experienced cells.

The germline gives CDR1 MDHEN, CDR2 SYDVKM. The junction had 9 bases not matched to a gene; V was cut back by 4 bases and J by 4 bases. This CDR3 has 15 amino acids. A note on this clonotype: Its target is unknown.

A sample-barcoded 5' primer and a J-beta primer mix were used in a second PCR of roughly 6 to 12 cycles. Every individual sample yielded 2.5 million or more paired-end reads (each containing CDR3). TCRdb fed the 5' RACE reads into MiXCR, producing one record per CDR3 protein. Among about 640,000 distinct CDR3 sequences, around 31% were seen once, and the ten largest hold 15% to 18%. Every donor gave roughly 9.2 milliliters of peripheral blood. The chain employs TRBV28 and TRBJ1-2; 7 nucleotides align to TRBD1. The TCR originated in a woman of 80 years or more in good health. The sample comprised blood. The CDR3 DNA sequence: TGTGCCAGCAGTTCGATTTCCGCAGGGGGCTATGGCTACACCTTC. It codes for CASSSISAGGYGYTF.